The 32 T cell receptor beta chains reported below all come from one sample, sequenced in a study of OX40 agonist ivuxolimab in advanced cancers. TCRdb's table, derived via immunoSEQ multiplex PCR, lists solely in-frame clones and lacks some. The table shows about 77,000 clones, with over 85% occurring only once. The sample here was CD4+ or CD8+ T cells sorted from blood, taken in a trial of the OX40 agonist ivuxolimab. These TCRs come from an adult with an advanced solid tumor such as melanoma, head and neck, liver or kidney cancer.

CDR3 sequence (DNA): TGCGCCAGCAGCCAGGGGACAGGGTACGAGCAGTACTTC. As protein: CASSQGTGYEQYF. The V gene is TRBV4-3, the J gene TRBJ2-7, with 9 positions matching TRBD1. The trim removed 3 bases at V and 4 bases at J, leaving 1 base unmatched. This CDR3 region has 13 residues. Germline CDR1 and CDR2: LGHNA and YSLEER.

The V and J genes are TRBV9 and TRBJ2-7; D is perhaps TRBD2 (7 bases). The CDR3 is 12 residues long. V was clipped by 3 bases and J by 6 bases, with 10 bases between them. CDR1 and CDR2 from the germline V gene are SGDLS and YYNGEE. The CDR3 reads CASSGRGGEQYF. The CDR3 DNA reads as TGTGCCAGCAGCGGGAGGGGGGGCGAGCAGTACTTC.

This clone was seen only once. The rearrangement joins TRBV6-5 to TRBJ2-1; D perhaps matches TRBD1 (6 bases). The CDR3 is 14 residues long. CDR1 and CDR2 from the germline V gene are MNHEY and SVGAGI. Trimming stripped 5 bases from V and 5 bases from J, with 13 bases between. CDR3 loop: CASSHGWGHNEQFF. CDR3 nucleotides: TGTGCCAGCAGTCACGGCTGGGGGCACAATGAGCAGTTCTTC.

The count of this clone is one. The V and J genes are TRBV6-1 and TRBJ1-5; D unclear. Per the germline V gene, CDR1 is MNHNS and CDR2 is SASEGT. V lost 2 bases to trimming and J lost 3 bases, with 14 bases between them. This CDR3 region has 16 residues. The CDR3 coding sequence is TGTGCCAGCAGTGAACTACCCTCCGACATCAATCAGCCCCAGCATTTT. Its translation: CASSELPSDINQPQHF.

The chain joins TRBV6-5 to TRBJ1-1; 9 nucleotides agree with TRBD1. After removal of 7 bases from V and 8 bases from J, the junction contained 8 bases not matched to a gene. The germline V gene has CDR1 MNHEY and CDR2 SVGAGI. This CDR3 has 13 amino acids. CDR3 coding DNA: TGTGCCAGCACCCCGGGACAGGGCGCGGAAGCTTTCTTT. The encoded protein is CASTPGQGAEAFF.

The chain employs TRBV5-4 and TRBJ1-6, with 11 bases lining up with TRBD1. The CDR3 is 15 residues long. Germline V gives CDR1 SGHNT, CDR2 YYREEE (reference sequence). Unmatched junction bases numbered 7, after V lost 4 bases and J lost 10 bases. The CDR3 loop is CASSPDRGRQSPLHF. Written as DNA, the CDR3 is TGTGCCAGCAGCCCGGACAGGGGGCGTCAATCACCCCTCCACTTT.

The chain recombines TRBV9 with TRBJ2-2; D uncertain. CDR1 is SGDLS and CDR2 is YYNGEE in the germline V gene. Trimming pared 4 bases from V and 3 bases from J, leaving 10 bases between. The CDR3 sequence is 14 residues long. CDR3 nucleotide sequence: TGTGCCAGCAGCCCTTCCCCGGACACCGGGGAGCTGTTTTTT. It translates to CASSPSPDTGELFF. The full variable domain, rest sourced from reference TRBV9 and TRBJ2-2, is DSGVTQTPKHLITATGQRVTLRCSPRSGDLSVYWYQQSLDQGLQFLIQYYNGEERAKGNILERFSAQQFPDLHSELNLSSLELGDSALYFCASSPSPDTGELFFGEGSRLTVL.

This clone was observed a few times. The V gene is TRBV5-4, the J gene TRBJ1-6; D is uncertain. Germline lookup yields CDR1 SGHNT and CDR2 YYREEE (reference sequence). This CDR3 spans 13 amino acids. The ends were cut back, 4 bases at V and 12 bases at J, with 14 bases in the middle. This chain's CDR3 is CASSPLQGQPLHF. Here the CDR3 DNA reads TGTGCCAGCAGCCCCCTCCAAGGGCAACCCCTCCACTTT.

The chain has TRBV5-1 and TRBJ1-3, with a possible D match to TRBD1 (5 bases). Trimming removed 4 bases from V and 0 bases from J, with 14 bases in between. This CDR3 has 16 amino acids. Looked up from germline, CDR1 is SGHRS and CDR2 is YFSETQ. CDR3 loop: CASSPGHPSSGNTIYF. For the CDR3, the DNA is TGCGCCAGCAGCCCAGGACACCCGAGCTCTGGAAACACCATATATTTT.

The CDR3 DNA sequence: TGTGCCAGCAGCCCCGGGACTAGCGGGGCAACAGATACGCAGTATTTT. Amino acids: CASSPGTSGATDTQYF. The chain couples TRBV7-9 to TRBJ2-3; TRBD2 aligns across 13 bases. CDR1 SEHNR and CDR2 FQNEAQ come from the germline V gene (reference sequence). Trimming removed 5 bases from V and 3 bases from J; junction bases left unmatched: 5. This CDR3 is 16 amino acids long.

V usage is TRBV7-2 and J usage is TRBJ2-7; no clear D gene. Germline V CDR1 and CDR2: SGHTA, FQGNSA. The V end lost 1 base, the J end lost 3 bases, and 10 bases lay between the germline ends. The CDR3 contains 14 residues. CDR3 protein: CASSLVETNYEQYF. As DNA, the CDR3 is TGTGCCAGCAGCTTAGTTGAAACTAACTACGAGCAGTACTTC.

The gene calls are TRBV6-1 and TRBJ1-2; D may be TRBD1 (5 bases). The CDR3 is 14 amino acids. V was clipped by 4 bases and J by 4 bases, with 13 bases between them. Looked up from germline, CDR1 is MNHNS and CDR2 is SASEGT. CDR3 residues: CASSASTVTYGYTF. The CDR3 nucleotides read TGTGCCAGCAGTGCCTCGACAGTTACCTATGGCTACACCTTC.

This clone was seen only once. J is TRBJ1-2 and V is TRBV4-3; D gene ambiguous. Per germline, CDR1 LGHNA and CDR2 YSLEER. The length of the CDR3 is 16 residues. Deletions cut 1 base from V and 4 bases from J, with 16 bases between. Written as DNA, the CDR3 is TGCGCCAGCAGCCAAGTATGGGGTGAGGGTTCCTATGGCTACACCTTC. Translated: CASSQVWGEGSYGYTF.

The chain joins TRBV6-1 to TRBJ2-7; the D call may be TRBD1 or TRBD2 (5 bases each). Germline CDR1 and CDR2: MNHNS and SASEGT. The V and J ends lost 8 bases and 0 bases respectively, with 14 bases between them. The CDR3 is 14 residues long. The CDR3 protein is CASHDVGVSYEQYF. In DNA form, the CDR3 reads TGTGCCAGCCACGACGTGGGGGTCTCCTACGAGCAGTACTTC.

The V and J genes are TRBV15 and TRBJ1-3, with 7 bases fitting TRBD1. Germline trimming cut 4 bases from V and 9 bases from J; bases unmatched to any gene: 12. The CDR3 sequence is 15 residues long. Looked up from germline, CDR1 is LNHNV and CDR2 is YYDKDF (reference sequence). CDR3 in amino acids: CATSTTDRRWGTIYF. The DNA of the CDR3 is TGTGCCACCAGCACGACGGACAGGCGCTGGGGCACCATATATTTT.

The CDR3 spells CASSLGQGGGNTIYF. CDR3 in DNA: TGTGCCAGCAGTTTAGGACAGGGGGGGGGAAACACCATATATTTT. The chain employs TRBV27 and TRBJ1-3; TRBD1 matches 10 bases. Losses at the gene ends were 2 bases for V and 4 bases for J; bases not matched to a gene: 2. The CDR3 extends over 15 amino acids. Germline CDR1 reads MNHEY; CDR2 reads SMNVEV (reference sequence).

The chain carries TRBV9 and TRBJ1-2, with unresolved D. Germline CDR1 is SGDLS and CDR2 is YYNGEE. The CDR3 is 14 amino acids. V lost 5 bases to trimming and J lost 4 bases, with 15 bases between them. The CDR3, as DNA: TGTGCCAGCAGTAATCCGGGGATAGGCTATGGCTACACCTTC. Residues: CASSNPGIGYGYTF.

The chain is built from TRBV5-1 and TRBJ2-1; D not resolved. The V end was cut by 1 base, the J end by 7 bases, with 9 bases between. From germline, CDR1 is SGHRS and CDR2 YFSETQ. CDR3 length: 13 residues. The CDR3 DNA is TGCGCCAGCAGCTTGCTTGGACCTAATGAGCAGTTCTTC. It encodes CASSLLGPNEQFF. The full variable domain, with the rest looked up from reference TRBV5-1 and TRBJ2-1, is KAGVTQTPRYLIKTRGQQVTLSCSPISGHRSVSWYQQTPGQGLQFLFEYFSETQRNKGNFPGRFSGRQFSNSRSEMNVSTLELGDSALYLCASSLLGPNEQFFGPGTRLTVL.

The chain employs TRBV28 and TRBJ2-1, with a possible D match to TRBD1 (6 bases). The CDR3 consists of 16 residues. V was pared by 4 bases and J by 2 bases, with 15 bases between. CDR1 MDHEN and CDR2 SYDVKM come from the germline V gene. CDR3 bases: TGTGCCAGCAGTTCACTACAGGGCGCGCCCTACAATGAGCAGTTCTTC. As protein: CASSSLQGAPYNEQFF.

The table lists this clone with a count of one. The V and J genes are TRBV28 and TRBJ2-7; perhaps D is TRBD1 or TRBD2 (5 bases each). CDR1 is MDHEN and CDR2 is SYDVKM in the germline V gene. CDR3 size: 16 residues. V gave up 2 bases and J gave up 2 bases, with 16 bases separating them. The CDR3 DNA follows: TGTGCCAGCAGTTTAGGGACCACTAGGGGTCCCTACGAGCAGTACTTC. This sequence encodes CASSLGTTRGPYEQYF.

The gene calls are TRBV27 and TRBJ1-2, with D possibly TRBD1 on 6 matching bases. The CDR3 has 11 residues. Per germline, CDR1 MNHEY and CDR2 SMNVEV (reference sequence). V lost 10 bases and J 8 bases, leaving 14 bases between the germline ends. CDR3 sequence (DNA): TGTGCCACCCAGGGGTTCGGGGGCTACACCTTC. Its protein product is CATQGFGGYTF.

This chain connects TRBV4-3 to TRBJ1-4; tentative D call: TRBD1 (5 bases). The germline V and J ends were trimmed by 1 base and 8 bases, with 11 bases remaining between them. This CDR3 is 14 amino acids long. Looked up from germline, CDR1 is LGHNA and CDR2 is YSLEER. The CDR3 nucleotides read TGCGCCAGCAGCCAAGGGAGGTGGGGGGAAAAACTGTTTTTT. This translates into CASSQGRWGEKLFF.

The chain couples TRBV27 to TRBJ2-3; 7 nucleotides line up with TRBD2. The CDR3 contains 19 residues. Germline loops: CDR1 MNHEY, CDR2 SMNVEV (reference sequence). The V and J ends lost 7 bases and 5 bases, in that order; junction bases with no gene match: 24. The CDR3 protein is CASKEEAGFRYAGGDTQYF. CDR3 DNA sequence: TGTGCCAGCAAGGAGGAAGCGGGATTTCGGTATGCCGGAGGAGATACGCAGTATTTT.

This CDR3 is CASSLGLGGRLWSSYEQYF. The CDR3 nucleotides are TGTGCCAGCAGCTTAGGTTTGGGAGGACGACTCTGGAGCTCCTACGAGCAGTACTTC. The chain employs TRBV7-2 and TRBJ2-7, with D tentatively TRBD2 (6 bases). V shed 1 base and J shed 0 bases, with 22 bases lying between them. The germline gives CDR1 SGHTA, CDR2 FQGNSA. CDR3 length: 19 amino acids.

The rearrangement links TRBV4-3 to TRBJ1-6; tentative D call: TRBD1 (6 bases). The CDR3 totals 18 residues. Germline loops: CDR1 LGHNA, CDR2 YSLEER. The V end was cut by 0 bases, the J end by 10 bases, with 22 bases between. This CDR3 reads CASSQDRVGGAPRSPLHF. CDR3 DNA: TGCGCCAGCAGCCAAGATAGGGTAGGGGGAGCGCCCAGGTCACCCCTCCACTTT.

This chain uses TRBV6-5 with TRBJ1-2, with D hard to call. Germline-derived CDR1 and CDR2 are MNHEY and SVGAGI. The CDR3 loop spans 13 amino acids. V lost 6 bases, J lost 3 bases, and 11 bases lay in between. The CDR3: CASRHAMDYGYTF. In DNA, the CDR3 is TGTGCCAGCAGGCACGCCATGGACTATGGCTACACCTTC.

The chain's CDR3 is CASSEGGSPGFYNEQFF. The CDR3 bases are TGTGCCAGCAGTGAAGGGGGCTCCCCAGGCTTCTACAATGAGCAGTTCTTC. This rearrangement joins TRBV6-1 to TRBJ2-1, with D possibly matching TRBD1 (5 bases). The CDR3 length is 17 residues. Germline-derived CDR1 and CDR2 are MNHNS and SASEGT. Trimming took off 1 base at V and 3 bases at J, with 16 bases between the two ends.

J is TRBJ2-7 and V is TRBV7-9; D might be TRBD1 or TRBD2, each matching 5 bases. Trimming shortened V by 5 bases and J by 9 bases, and 20 bases separated the two germline ends. The CDR3 sequence is 14 residues long. Germline loops: CDR1 SEHNR, CDR2 FQNEAQ (reference sequence). This CDR3 is CASSPPNWDHGQYF. In DNA form, the CDR3 reads TGTGCCAGCAGCCCTCCGAATTGGGACCACGGGCAGTACTTC.

Only one count was recorded for this clone. This chain joins TRBV27 and TRBJ1-2, with 8 bases identical to TRBD1. Trimming at V came to 5 bases and at J to 0 bases, leaving 8 bases not matched to a gene. The CDR3 loop spans 16 amino acids. Germline CDR1 is MNHEY and CDR2 is SMNVEV (reference sequence). CDR3 protein: CASSARTGSPNYGYTF. The CDR3 coding sequence is TGTGCCAGCAGTGCCCGGACAGGGTCCCCTAACTATGGCTACACCTTC.

The chain has TRBV7-2 and TRBJ1-2, with a tentative D call TRBD1 (6 bases). The CDR3 runs 13 residues. Looked up from germline, CDR1 is SGHTA and CDR2 is FQGNSA. The ends were cut back, 7 bases at V and 13 bases at J, with 22 bases in the middle. The CDR3 bases are TGTGCCAGCAACCCCATTACGACAGGCCAAGGCACCTTC. Amino acid sequence: CASNPITTGQGTF. The whole variable domain, filled in from reference TRBV7-2 and TRBJ1-2, reads GAGVSQSPSNKVTEKGKDVELRCDPISGHTALYWYRQSLGQGLEFLIYFQGNSAPDKSGLPSDRFSAERTGGSVSTLTIQRTQQEDSAVYLCASNPITTGQGTFGSGTRLTVV.

This clone has only one observation. The chain recombines TRBV19 with TRBJ2-1, with 7 bases lining up with TRBD2. CDR3 length: 16 residues. V was pared by 1 base and J by 2 bases, with 5 bases of the junction left unmatched. Germline CDR1 and CDR2: LNHDA and SQIVND (reference sequence). The CDR3 DNA reads as TGTGCCAGTAGTATAGCCCCTAGCGGCACCTACAATGAGCAGTTCTTC. This sequence encodes CASSIAPSGTYNEQFF.

This chain connects TRBV10-2 to TRBJ2-5; D tentatively reads TRBD1 or TRBD2 (6 bases each). This CDR3 region has 13 residues. Per the germline V gene, CDR1 is WSHSY and CDR2 is SAAADI. With 7 bases removed from V and 2 bases from J, the gap between germline ends came to 11 bases. The DNA for the CDR3 is TGCGCCAGCACCGGGGGCAGGCAAGAGACCCAGTACTTC. Translated, it gives CASTGGRQETQYF.